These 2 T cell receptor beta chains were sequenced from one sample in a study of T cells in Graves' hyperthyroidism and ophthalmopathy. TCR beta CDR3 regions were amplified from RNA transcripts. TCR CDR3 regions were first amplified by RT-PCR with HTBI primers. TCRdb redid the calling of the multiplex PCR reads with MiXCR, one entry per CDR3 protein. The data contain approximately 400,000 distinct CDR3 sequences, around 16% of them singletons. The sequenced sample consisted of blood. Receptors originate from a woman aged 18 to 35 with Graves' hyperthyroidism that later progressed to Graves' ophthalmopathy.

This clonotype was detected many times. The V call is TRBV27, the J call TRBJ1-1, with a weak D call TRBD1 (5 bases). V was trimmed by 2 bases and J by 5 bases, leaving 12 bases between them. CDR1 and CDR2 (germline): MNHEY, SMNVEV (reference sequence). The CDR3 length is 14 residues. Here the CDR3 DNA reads TGTGCCAGCAGTTTAAAAGGGGCGGAGACTGAAGCTTTCTTT. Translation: CASSLKGAETEAFF.

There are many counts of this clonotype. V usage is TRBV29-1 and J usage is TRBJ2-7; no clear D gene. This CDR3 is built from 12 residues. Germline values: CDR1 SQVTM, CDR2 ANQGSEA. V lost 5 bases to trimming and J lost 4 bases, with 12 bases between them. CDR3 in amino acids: CSVRAAPYEQYF. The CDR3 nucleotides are TGCAGCGTTCGGGCGGCACCTTACGAGCAGTACTTC.